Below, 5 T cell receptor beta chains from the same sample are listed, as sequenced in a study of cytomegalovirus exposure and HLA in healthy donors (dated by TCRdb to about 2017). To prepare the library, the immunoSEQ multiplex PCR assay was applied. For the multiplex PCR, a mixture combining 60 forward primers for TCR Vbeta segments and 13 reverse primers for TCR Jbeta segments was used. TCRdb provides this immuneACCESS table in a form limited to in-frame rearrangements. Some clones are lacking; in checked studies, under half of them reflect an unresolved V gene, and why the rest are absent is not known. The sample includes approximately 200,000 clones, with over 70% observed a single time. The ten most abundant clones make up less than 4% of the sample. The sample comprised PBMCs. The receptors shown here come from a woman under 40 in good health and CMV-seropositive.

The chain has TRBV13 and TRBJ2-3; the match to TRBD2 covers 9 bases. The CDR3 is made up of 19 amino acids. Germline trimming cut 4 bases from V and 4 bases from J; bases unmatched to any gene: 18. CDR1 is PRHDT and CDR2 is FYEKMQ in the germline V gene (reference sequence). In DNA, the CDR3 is TGTGCCAGCAGCTCACGGGACTACGCGGGAGGGATGTTGTCAGATACGCAGTATTTT. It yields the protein CASSSRDYAGGMLSDTQYF.

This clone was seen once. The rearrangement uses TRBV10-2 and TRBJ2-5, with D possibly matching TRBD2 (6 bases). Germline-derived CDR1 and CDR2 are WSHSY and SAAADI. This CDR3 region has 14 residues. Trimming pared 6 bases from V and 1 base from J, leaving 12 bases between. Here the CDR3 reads CASRDGRRQETQYF. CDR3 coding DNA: TGCGCCAGCAGAGACGGGAGACGCCAAGAGACCCAGTACTTC.

The CDR3 protein is CASSLTPTGNRELFF. The CDR3 DNA sequence: TGTGCCAGCAGCTTAACACCAACAGGGAACAGGGAGCTGTTTTTT. The rearrangement joins TRBV7-6 to TRBJ2-2; TRBD1 might be the D (6 bases). The CDR3 sequence is 15 residues long. Germline assignment: CDR1 SGHVS and CDR2 FNYEAQ. Trimming pared 2 bases from V and 9 bases from J, leaving 16 bases between.

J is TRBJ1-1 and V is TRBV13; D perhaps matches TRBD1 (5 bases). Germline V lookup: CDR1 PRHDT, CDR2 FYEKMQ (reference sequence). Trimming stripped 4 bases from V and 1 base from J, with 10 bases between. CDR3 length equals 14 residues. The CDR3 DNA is TGTGCCAGCAGCTCCGAGGACAAGAACACTGAAGCTTTCTTT. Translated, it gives CASSSEDKNTEAFF. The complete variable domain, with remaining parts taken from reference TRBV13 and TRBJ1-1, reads AAGVIQSPRHLIKEKRETATLKCYPIPRHDTVYWYQQGPGQDPQFLISFYEKMQSDKGSIPDRFSAQQFSDYHSELNMSSLELGDSALYFCASSSEDKNTEAFFGQGTRLTVV.

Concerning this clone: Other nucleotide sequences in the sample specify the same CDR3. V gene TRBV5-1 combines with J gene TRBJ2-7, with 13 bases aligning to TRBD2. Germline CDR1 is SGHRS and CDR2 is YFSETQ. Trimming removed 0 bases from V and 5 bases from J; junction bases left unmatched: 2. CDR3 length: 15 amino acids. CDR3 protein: CASSLGGLAGDEQYF. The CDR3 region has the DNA TGCGCCAGCAGCTTGGGCGGACTAGCGGGAGACGAGCAGTACTTC.